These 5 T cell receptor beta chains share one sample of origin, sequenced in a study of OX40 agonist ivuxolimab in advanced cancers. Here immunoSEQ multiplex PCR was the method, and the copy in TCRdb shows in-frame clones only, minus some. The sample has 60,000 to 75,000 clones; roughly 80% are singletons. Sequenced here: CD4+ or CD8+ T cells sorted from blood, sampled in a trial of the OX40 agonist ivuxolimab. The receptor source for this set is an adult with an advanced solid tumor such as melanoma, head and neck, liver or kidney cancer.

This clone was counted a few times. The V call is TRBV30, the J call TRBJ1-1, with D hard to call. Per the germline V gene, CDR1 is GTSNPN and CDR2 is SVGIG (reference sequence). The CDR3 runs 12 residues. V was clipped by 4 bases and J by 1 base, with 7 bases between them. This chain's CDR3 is CAWKEKNTEAFF. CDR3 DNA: TGTGCCTGGAAGGAAAAGAACACTGAAGCTTTCTTT.

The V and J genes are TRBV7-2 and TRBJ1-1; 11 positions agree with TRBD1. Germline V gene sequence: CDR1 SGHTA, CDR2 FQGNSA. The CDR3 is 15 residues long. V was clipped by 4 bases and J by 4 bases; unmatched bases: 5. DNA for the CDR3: TGTGCCAGCAGCTCCCGGGACAGGGGGGCCACTGAAGCTTTCTTT. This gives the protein CASSSRDRGATEAFF. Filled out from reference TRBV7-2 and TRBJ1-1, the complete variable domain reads GAGVSQSPSNKVTEKGKDVELRCDPISGHTALYWYRQSLGQGLEFLIYFQGNSAPDKSGLPSDRFSAERTGGSVSTLTIQRTQQEDSAVYLCASSSRDRGATEAFFGQGTRLTVV.

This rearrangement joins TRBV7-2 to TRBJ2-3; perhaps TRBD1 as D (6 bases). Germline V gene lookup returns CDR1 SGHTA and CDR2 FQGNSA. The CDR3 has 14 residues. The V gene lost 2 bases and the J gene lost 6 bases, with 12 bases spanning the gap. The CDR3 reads CASSLQATGDTQYF. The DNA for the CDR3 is TGTGCCAGCAGCTTACAGGCCACAGGGGATACGCAGTATTTT.

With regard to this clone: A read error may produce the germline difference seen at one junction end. This CDR3 reads CASSLALFPGNNEQFF. In DNA, the CDR3 is TGTGCTAGCAGCTTAGCGTTATTTCCCGGGAACAATGAGCAGTTCTTC. This sequence joins TRBV7-7 and TRBJ2-1, with D tentatively TRBD2 (5 bases). The germline V gene has CDR1 SSHAT and CDR2 FNYEAQ (reference sequence). The CDR3 loop spans 16 amino acids.

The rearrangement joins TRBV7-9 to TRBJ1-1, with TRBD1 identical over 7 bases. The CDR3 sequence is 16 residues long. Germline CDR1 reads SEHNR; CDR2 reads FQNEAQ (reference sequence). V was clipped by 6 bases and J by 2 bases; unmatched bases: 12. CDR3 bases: TGTGCCAGCAGAGAGGGAGGGGGCGTCAGAAACACTGAAGCTTTCTTT. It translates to CASREGGGVRNTEAFF. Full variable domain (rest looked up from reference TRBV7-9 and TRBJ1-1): DTGVSQNPRHKITKRGQNVTFRCDPISEHNRLYWYRQTLGQGPEFLTYFQNEAQLEKSRLLSDRFSAERPKGSFSTLEIQRTEQGDSAMYLCASREGGGVRNTEAFFGQGTRLTVV.